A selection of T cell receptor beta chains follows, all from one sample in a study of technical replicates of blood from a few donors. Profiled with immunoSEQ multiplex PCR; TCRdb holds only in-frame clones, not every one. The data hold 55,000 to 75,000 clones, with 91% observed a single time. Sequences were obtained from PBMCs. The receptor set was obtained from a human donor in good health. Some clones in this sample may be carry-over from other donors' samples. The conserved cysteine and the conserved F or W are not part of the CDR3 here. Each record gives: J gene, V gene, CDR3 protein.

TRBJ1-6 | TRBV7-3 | ASSSQGGSNSPLH
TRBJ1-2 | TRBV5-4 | ASSPAGGNYGYT
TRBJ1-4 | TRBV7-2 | ASSPRQGRLQGEKLF
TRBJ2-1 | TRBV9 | ASSVAVTGGGQF
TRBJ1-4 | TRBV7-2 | ASSLGLGREKLF
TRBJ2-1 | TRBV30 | AWSVGGAGHNEQF
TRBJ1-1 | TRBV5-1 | ASSSIPENTEAF
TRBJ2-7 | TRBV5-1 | ASSGSSSGRAGYEQY
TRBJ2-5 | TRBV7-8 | ASSSKPGQASGWTQY
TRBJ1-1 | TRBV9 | ASSVVYPGRLNTEAF
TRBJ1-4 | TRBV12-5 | ASDSQGAGTNEKLF
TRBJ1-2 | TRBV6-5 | ASSSVTGRPNYGYT
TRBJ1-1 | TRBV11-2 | ASSSQGATGTF
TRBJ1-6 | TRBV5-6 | ASSLLGQGYNSPLH
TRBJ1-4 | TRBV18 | ASLQGEGEKLF
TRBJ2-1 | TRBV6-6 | ASKQRFMSYNEQF
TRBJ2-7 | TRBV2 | ASSVGGTPSYEQY
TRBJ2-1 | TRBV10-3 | AIPLTSGGPGLSYNEQF